This T cell receptor (beta chain) was recorded in a study of blood T cells in healthy people across ages. Study findings and constraints: Investigators viewed diversity estimates from one million T cells as underestimates, the study reported.

Primers used in a second PCR of roughly 6 to 12 cycles were a sample-barcoded 5' primer and a J-beta primer mix. TCRdb reanalysed the 5' RACE reads using MiXCR and keeps one entry per CDR3 protein. This sample carries 1.5 million to 2 million distinct CDR3 sequences, approximately 50% of them seen once, and the ten largest clones take over 2%. Details on this clonotype: The antigen is not known.

This TCR came from a woman in her 40s in good health. The sequenced material came from blood.

The CDR3 sequence: CSAHRDRESGPLHF. As DNA, the CDR3 is TGCAGTGCGCACCGGGACAGGGAATCGGGGCCCCTCCACTTT. J is TRBJ1-6 and V is TRBV20-1, with 9 bases aligning to TRBD1. The V gene's germline CDR1 is DFQATT and CDR2 SNEGSKA (reference sequence). The V and J ends lost 6 bases and 13 bases, in that order; junction bases with no gene match: 13. The CDR3 is made up of 14 amino acids.